This TCR beta chain is from a study of blood T cell repertoires in COVID-19 (TCRdb year 2020). Concerning the study at large: Samples covering the acute and convalescent phases of COVID-19 were provided by collaborators in the United States, Italy and Spain. The prospective study material was composed of cDNA or gDNA derived from T cells, B-cell-depleted T cells, or PBMCs. The dataset comprised deeply sampled blood TCRbeta repertoires from subjects exposed to, actively infected with, or recovered from COVID-19. The repertoires were made available in a free public database intended to serve as a resource for research on the immune response to SARS-CoV-2. Samples came from the ongoing ImmuneRACE study (first 160 participants) plus 1,254 subjects from 6 global collaborators. The sample metadata nearly always contained a de-identified subject ID, COVID-19 status, age in years and sex. Where available, HLA class I and class II types were obtained from metadata supplied by the sample provider rather than from assay-based typing.

In the prospective study, participants were about 18 to 100 years old, resided in 25 or so geographic areas of the United States, and were enrolled through a virtual design. In the prospective study, participants were assigned to cohorts based on the clinical history participants reported in a screening survey and a study questionnaire. For ImmuneRACE Cohort 3, a participant was defined as recovered based on two consecutive negative NP/OP PCR tests, clearance by a healthcare professional, or resolution of symptoms. In the prospective study, mobile phlebotomists collected whole blood, serum and a nasopharyngeal or oropharyngeal swab from each participant. Prospective study participants could optionally give additional blood draws and questionnaires over an approximately two-month period. Blood samples from the prospective study were shipped frozen or at room temperature prior to DNA extraction.

Here V drops 5 bases and J drops 4 bases, and the junction holds 5 bases not matched to any gene. From a lookup of the germline V gene (reference sequence), CDR1 and CDR2 are MNHNY and SVGAGI. Its CDR3 holds 14 amino acids, cysteine through phenylalanine. Kept here is only the CDR3 DNA, which spans 42 bases and is read in frame from base 1. TCRbeta CDR3 regions were amplified from genomic DNA using the immunoSEQ Assay, a bias-controlled multiplex PCR. Under the source paper's analysis protocol: Within the assay, amplification of reference gene primers was used to estimate how many nucleated cells each sample contained. To quantify the absolute abundance of each unique TCRbeta CDR3 rearrangement, sequence reads were collapsed and filtered. For each sample, productive Simpson clonality was calculated as the square root of Simpson's diversity index across productive rearrangements. The table comes from immuneACCESS by way of TCRdb, which keeps in-frame sequences with V and J called. Part of the clones is missing from these tables; in studies checked, under half for an unresolved V gene and the rest for unknown reasons. That table is the source of V, J and clone size, and D and trimming were worked out from the DNA. The sample contains fewer than 200,000 clones, 80% to 90% of them found a single time. The ten largest account for roughly 9% of the sample.

Points the paper makes about the study in general: Clinical and demographic metadata were provided uncurated, with the amount varying by source and participant.

To note about this clone: There is no known antigen for this receptor. The record has no base qualities; no much larger clone is one base away.

Sequencing was carried out using PBMCs or T cells enriched from blood (not recorded which). Rearrangement joined TRBV6-6 to TRBJ1-5, with 7 bases in between that match TRBD1. This TCR was sampled from a woman in her late teens or twenties who had recovered from COVID-19. The CDR3 sequence is CASSTRDRNQPQHF. The sequence in DNA is TGTGCCAGCAGTACCCGGGACAGAAATCAGCCCCAGCATTTT.